A selection of T cell receptor beta chains follows, all from one sample in a study of identical twins. TCRdb reprocessed the 5' RACE reads with MiXCR, giving one entry per CDR3 protein. The sample has 460,000 or so distinct CDR3 sequences, approximately 14% seen once. These data were also filed under a second study, of yellow fever vaccine responses in identical twins.

Sample: CD4+ T cells sorted from blood. Every receptor here comes from a woman younger than 30 in good health. CDR3s include the opening cysteine and the closing phenylalanine or tryptophan. A D gene is named only where the DNA matches it firmly. Clone size is stated in some rows and not others, as once, few, many or a class when expanded.

v_gene	abundance	d_gene	len	j_gene	CDR3aa	CDR3nt
TRBV5-1	many	NA	17	TRBJ2-3	CASSTVVARVSTDTQYF	TGCGCCAGCAGCACGGTAGTGGCAAGGGTGAGCACAGATACGCAGTATTTT
TRBV28	few	TRBD1	15	TRBJ1-5	CASGTETNSNQPQHF	TGTGCCAGCGGGACAGAAACTAATAGCAATCAGCCCCAGCATTTT
TRBV4-3	many	NA	13	TRBJ1-1	CASSQGVNTEAFF	TGCGCCAGCAGCCAAGGGGTGAACACTGAAGCTTTCTTT
TRBV20-1	NA	NA	11	TRBJ1-5	CSARVGLTQHF	TGCAGTGCTAGAGTAGGGTTGACCCAGCATTTT
TRBV24-1	few	TRBD2	13	TRBJ2-1	CATREDDYNEQFF	TGTGCCACCCGGGAGGACGATTACAATGAGCAGTTCTTC
TRBV7-2	NA	NA	15	TRBJ2-7	CASSSRQSYSYEQYF	TGTGCCAGCAGCTCACGACAGTCCTACTCCTACGAGCAGTACTTC
TRBV2	NA	NA	14	TRBJ2-2	CASRMDLYTGELFF	TGTGCCAGCAGGATGGACCTTTACACCGGGGAGCTGTTTTTT
TRBV10-3	NA	NA	14	TRBJ2-7	CAISPGQTPYEQYF	TGTGCCATCAGTCCAGGACAGACCCCCTACGAGCAGTACTTC
TRBV5-6	NA	NA	15	TRBJ1-5	CASSLMAFSNQPQHF	TGTGCCAGCAGCTTGATGGCTTTTAGCAATCAGCCCCAGCATTTT
TRBV7-8	few	TRBD1	18	TRBJ2-4	CASSLAPMDRVVKNIQYF	TGTGCCAGCAGCTTAGCGCCGATGGACAGGGTGGTCAAAAACATTCAGTACTTC
TRBV20-1	NA	NA	12	TRBJ2-7	CSASRGLYEQYF	TGCAGTGCTAGCCGGGGCCTCTACGAGCAGTACTTC
TRBV30	few	TRBD2	14	TRBJ2-2	CAWNQRGSTGELFF	TGTGCCTGGAACCAGCGGGGGAGCACCGGGGAGCTGTTTTTT
TRBV6-1	many	TRBD1	14	TRBJ2-7	CASSPQGRSYEQYF	TGTGCCAGCAGCCCACAGGGGCGTTCCTACGAGCAGTACTTC
TRBV12-3/TRBV12-4	many	NA	14	TRBJ2-1	CASSLGDNYNEQFF	TGTGCCAGCAGTTTAGGTGACAACTACAATGAGCAGTTCTTC
TRBV7-9	NA	NA	16	TRBJ2-5	CASSLKRTVGKETQYF	TGTGCCAGCAGCCTGAAAAGGACGGTTGGTAAAGAGACCCAGTACTTC
TRBV10-3	few	TRBD1	14	TRBJ2-1	CASGGDRVRHEQFF	TGTGCCTCCGGAGGGGACAGGGTCCGGCATGAGCAGTTCTTC
TRBV20-1	NA	TRBD2	16	TRBJ2-1	CSAPRDWTRTTSKQFF	TGCAGTGCTCCTAGGGATTGGACTAGAACCACAAGCAAGCAGTTCTTC
TRBV28	many	TRBD2	14	TRBJ2-7	CASSFGGSSYEQYF	TGTGCCAGCAGCTTCGGCGGGAGTAGTTACGAGCAGTACTTC
TRBV11-1	NA	NA	15	TRBJ2-1	CASSLAGERGDEQFF	TGTGCCAGCAGCTTAGCTGGGGAGAGAGGGGATGAGCAGTTCTTC
TRBV7-2	many	TRBD2	15	TRBJ2-3	CASSFSGRDTDTQYF	TGTGCCAGCAGCTTTAGCGGGAGGGACACAGATACGCAGTATTTT